The 17 T cell receptor beta chains below all came from one sample that was sequenced in a study of CD8+CD57+ T cells in acquired aplastic anemia. Using genomic DNA as the template, TCR beta VDJ and CDR3 profiling was carried out. TCRdb used MiXCR to reprocess the reads, holding one entry per CDR3 protein. The sample records 400,000 to 600,000 distinct CDR3 sequences, over 25% being singletons. Patients chosen for sequencing had CD8+CD57+ cells that had expanded, as shown by flow cytometry. The specimen was sorted CD4+, CD8+, or CD8+CD57+ T cells (not recorded which) from PBMCs. These receptors originate from a human donor with aplastic anemia.

This clonotype was detected ten times or more. This rearrangement joins TRBV19 to TRBJ1-2, with unresolved D. CDR3 length: 14 amino acids. Trimming removed 5 bases from V and 3 bases from J, with 13 bases in between. CDR1 and CDR2 from the germline V gene are LNHDA and SQIVND (reference sequence). The DNA for the CDR3 is TGTGCCAGTAGTGCATGGCCAGAATACTATGGCTACACCTTC. Translation gives CASSAWPEYYGYTF.

About this clonotype itself: Since the CDR3 does not end with the conserved phenylalanine or tryptophan, this likely comes from a read error. The chain couples TRBV2 to TRBJ2-7; no definite D call. CDR3 size: 15 residues. The germline V gene has CDR1 SNHLY and CDR2 FYNNEI. The CDR3 coding sequence is TGTGCCGGCAGCTCGGCAGGCGACGTTTCCTACGAGCAGTACCTC. Protein: CAGSSAGDVSYEQYL.

The chain carries TRBV7-3 and TRBJ2-3; D gene unclear. Trimming took 5 bases from V and 2 from J, leaving 11 bases between them. The CDR3 totals 14 residues. Germline loops: CDR1 SGHTA, CDR2 FQGTGA. The CDR3 is CASSRRALTDTQYF. The CDR3, as DNA: TGTGCCAGCAGCCGTAGGGCCCTCACAGATACGCAGTATTTT.

This rearrangement joins TRBV7-2 to TRBJ1-1, with 9 bases aligning to TRBD1. The CDR3 sequence is 14 residues long. Germline CDR1 is SGHTA and CDR2 is FQGNSA. V dropped 6 bases and J dropped 6; count of bases not matched to a gene: 8. CDR3 DNA: TGTGCCAGCAGAATAAAGGGACAGGGCTCTGAAGCTTTCTTT. Its translation: CASRIKGQGSEAFF.

The chain links TRBV2 to TRBJ1-2; 9 nucleotides line up with TRBD1. Germline V gene data show CDR1 as SNHLY and CDR2 as FYNNEI. The CDR3 extends over 14 amino acids. With V trimmed by 4 bases and J by 5 bases, 5 bases remained unmatched. The CDR3 region has the DNA TGTGCCAGCAGTGCCGGGACAGGGTCATATGGCTACACCTTC. Amino acid sequence: CASSAGTGSYGYTF. The full variable domain, its missing parts supplied by reference TRBV2 and TRBJ1-2, is EPEVTQTPSHQVTQMGQEVILRCVPISNHLYFYWYRQILGQKVEFLVSFYNNEISEKSEIFDDQFSVERPDGSNFTLKIRSTKLEDSAMYFCASSAGTGSYGYTFGSGTRLTVV.

This chain joins TRBV11-2 and TRBJ2-1; 14 bases fit TRBD2. The V and J ends lost 5 bases and 7 bases, in that order; junction bases with no gene match: 13. This CDR3 is built from 18 residues. The V gene's germline CDR1 is SGHAT and CDR2 FQNNGV. The CDR3 loop reads CASSTARGGLAGVNEQFF. The CDR3 region has the DNA TGTGCCAGCAGCACCGCCCGGGGGGGACTAGCGGGAGTTAATGAGCAGTTCTTC.

Of note for this clonotype: The conserved phenylalanine or tryptophan normally closing the CDR3 is absent here, so this likely arose from a read error. The limits of the CDR3 on the DNA are not certain, so only TCRdb's listed CDR3 is given. V is TRBV2 and J is TRBJ1-3. Germline V gene lookup returns CDR1 SNHLY and CDR2 FYNNEI. A total of 8 residues make up the CDR3, ends included. This chain's CDR3 is CASSEQLG.

This clonotype turned up a few times. This chain links TRBV4-3 with TRBJ2-7; 9 bases are a match to TRBD2. This CDR3 region has 15 residues. J gave up 6 bases and V 3 bases, and 9 bases lay outside the gene matches. CDR1 is LGHNA and CDR2 is YSLEER in the germline V gene. The CDR3 reads CASSQGVAGAGEQYF. CDR3 in DNA: TGCGCCAGCAGCCAGGGGGTAGCGGGGGCGGGCGAGCAGTACTTC.

This clonotype was seen many times. The chain combines TRBV20-1 with TRBJ1-1; D call uncertain. Trimming left V 4 bases short and J 11 bases short, with 20 bases between. Germline loops: CDR1 DFQATT, CDR2 SNEGSKA (reference sequence). The CDR3 totals 13 residues. The CDR3: CSAIGYSATGAFF. CDR3 DNA: TGCAGTGCTATAGGGTATTCAGCGACGGGGGCTTTCTTT.

The table lists this clonotype with many counts. The J gene is TRBJ1-2, the V gene TRBV5-1; D is uncertain. The germline V and J ends were trimmed by 0 bases and 3 bases, with 6 bases remaining between them. CDR3 length: 13 amino acids. Germline V CDR1 and CDR2: SGHRS, YFSETQ. The CDR3 protein is CASSLGQDYGYTF. The CDR3, as DNA: TGCGCCAGCAGCTTGGGGCAGGACTATGGCTACACCTTC.

This clonotype appeared many times. The V call is TRBV13, the J call TRBJ2-7; 8 bases match TRBD1. Germline V gene lookup returns CDR1 PRHDT and CDR2 FYEKMQ (reference sequence). The CDR3 totals 14 residues. V was clipped by 4 bases and J by 5 bases; unmatched bases: 7. The CDR3 sequence: CASSSTGQADEQYF. DNA of the CDR3: TGTGCCAGCAGCTCTACGGGACAGGCGGACGAGCAGTACTTC.

There are many counts of this clonotype. V is TRBV29-1 and J is TRBJ2-5; D possibly corresponds to TRBD2 (6 bases). Trimming removed 1 base at V and 5 bases at J, with 17 bases between. This CDR3 has 15 amino acids. CDR1 and CDR2 from the germline V gene are SQVTM and ANQGSEA. This CDR3 is CSVEALGTFGETQYF. The DNA for the CDR3 is TGCAGCGTTGAAGCCCTCGGGACTTTTGGGGAGACCCAGTACTTC. Together with reference TRBV29-1 and TRBJ2-5, the CDR3 gives the full variable domain: SAVISQKPSRDICQRGTSLTIQCQVDSQVTMMFWYRQQPGQSLTLIATANQGSEATYESGFVIDKFPISRPNLTFSTLTVSNMSPEDSSIYLCSVEALGTFGETQYFGPGTRLLVL.

This clonotype was observed a few times. The chain couples TRBV7-3 to TRBJ1-1; D unclear. Germline CDR1 and CDR2: SGHTA and FQGTGA. CDR3 size: 14 residues. Between the trimmed V and J ends, which lost 2 bases and 2 bases, there was a span of 9 bases. CDR3 coding DNA: TGTGCCAGCAGCTTAGGTGTGGGTAACACTGAAGCTTTCTTT. This gives the protein CASSLGVGNTEAFF.

This clonotype showed up just a few times. CDR3 nucleotide sequence: TGTGCCAGCAGTTACCTCCAAGGAAACACCATATATTTT. Its protein is CASSYLQGNTIYF. The V call is TRBV6-6, the J call TRBJ1-3; D not resolved. Trimming left V 2 bases short and J 4 bases short, with 6 bases between. This CDR3 contains 13 residues. CDR1 is MNHNY, CDR2 SVGAGI, per germline (reference sequence).

Concerning this clonotype itself: A read error may be the cause here, since a much bigger clone is one base away. This rearrangement joins TRBV7-6 to TRBJ2-3; D possibly corresponds to TRBD2 (6 bases). Germline V gives CDR1 SGHVS, CDR2 FNYEAQ. CDR3 length: 15 residues. Deletions cut 0 bases from V and 4 bases from J, with 11 bases between. CDR3 amino acids: CASSLAGGAPDTQYF. The DNA for the CDR3 is TGTGCCAGCAGCTTAGCTGGCGGGGCCCCAGATACGCAGTATTTT.

This clonotype was detected ten times or more. The chain employs TRBV5-1 and TRBJ2-7; 12 positions agree with TRBD2. Unmatched junction bases numbered 6, after V lost 5 bases and J lost 6 bases. The CDR3 contains 14 residues. Germline V CDR1 and CDR2: SGHRS, YFSETQ. The CDR3 reads CASSPSGRAFEQYF. The CDR3 bases are TGCGCCAGCAGTCCTAGCGGGAGGGCGTTCGAGCAGTACTTC.

This clonotype was seen a few times. The junction differs from germline at one of its ends, possibly a read error. The chain employs TRBV20-1 and TRBJ2-7; 8 bases agree with TRBD2. The CDR3 has 16 amino acids. Germline CDR1 reads DFQATT; CDR2 reads SNEGSKA (reference sequence). CDR3 region: CSARDTASGPSYGQYF. The CDR3 coding sequence is TGCAGTGCTAGAGATACGGCTAGCGGGCCCTCCTACGGGCAGTACTTC.